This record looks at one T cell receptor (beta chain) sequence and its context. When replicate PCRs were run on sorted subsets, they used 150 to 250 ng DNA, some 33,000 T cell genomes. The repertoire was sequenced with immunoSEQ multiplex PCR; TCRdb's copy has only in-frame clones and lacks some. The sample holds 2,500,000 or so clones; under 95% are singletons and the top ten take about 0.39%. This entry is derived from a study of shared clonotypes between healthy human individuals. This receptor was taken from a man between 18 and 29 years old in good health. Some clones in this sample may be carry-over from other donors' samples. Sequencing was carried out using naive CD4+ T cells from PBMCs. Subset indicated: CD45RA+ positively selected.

The CDR3 DNA reads TGCGCCAGCAGCTTGGGGGGAAAGGGCAACATTCAGTACTTC. This codes for CASSLGGKGNIQYF. J is TRBJ2-4 and V is TRBV5-1; no reliable D call. CDR3 length equals 14 residues. The ends were cut back, 0 bases at V and 7 bases at J, with 11 bases in the middle. Germline V gene data show CDR1 as SGHRS and CDR2 as YFSETQ.